The rows below give T cell receptor beta chains drawn from one sample of a study of cytomegalovirus exposure and HLA in healthy donors. Here immunoSEQ multiplex PCR was the method, and the copy in TCRdb shows in-frame clones only, minus some. The data contain about 76,000 clones, about 69% of them singletons. The material sequenced was PBMCs. The receptors were sampled from a woman aged 40 to 49 in good health and CMV-seropositive. The CDR3 runs from the conserved cysteine through the conserved F or W. The order of the fields is clone size, J gene, D gene, V gene, CDR3 DNA, CDR3 protein. A D gene is named only where the DNA matches it firmly. Not all rows give a size; the values are once, few, many and, for expanded clones, a class.

few	TRBJ1-4	.	TRBV19	TGTGCCAGTAGCGCAGGGTTCATCACTAATGAAAAACTGTTTTTT	CASSAGFITNEKLFF
few	TRBJ2-5	.	TRBV6-1	TGTGCCAGCAGCGGCAGCTCGGGAGAGACCCAGTACTTC	CASSGSSGETQYF
few	TRBJ2-7	TRBD1	TRBV2	TGTGCCAGCAGCGGGACAGGGAGGTACGAGCAGTACTTC	CASSGTGRYEQYF
.	TRBJ2-1	TRBD2	TRBV19	TGTGCCAGTAGTGATAGACTAGCGGGAGTCTATGAGCAGTTCTTC	CASSDRLAGVYEQFF
.	TRBJ2-4	.	TRBV7-2	TGTGCCAGCAGCGCGCCTTCTGGAAACATTCAGTACTTC	CASSAPSGNIQYF
.	TRBJ1-5	.	TRBV7-2	TGTGCCAGCAGCTTTAGACAGGGCAATCAGCCCCAGCATTTT	CASSFRQGNQPQHF
once	TRBJ2-7	TRBD2	TRBV5-1	TGCGCCAGCAGCTTGGCCGCGACAGGGGGGACTAGCGGGATCTACGAGCAGTACTTC	CASSLAATGGTSGIYEQYF
.	TRBJ1-5	TRBD1	TRBV5-1	TGCGCCAGCAGCACAGGGGGCAGCAATCAGCCCCAGCATTTT	CASSTGGSNQPQHF
once	TRBJ1-4	.	TRBV30	TGTGCCTGGAGTGCCACCCTGAGGGTCGAAAAACTGTTTTTT	CAWSATLRVEKLFF
.	TRBJ2-7	.	TRBV6-5	TGTGCCAGCAGTTACTCGGTTGGCCTAGTCTCCTACGAGCAGTACTTC	CASSYSVGLVSYEQYF
.	TRBJ1-5	.	TRBV27	TGTGCCAGCAGTTTATCGAGGGGCAATCAGCCCCAGCATTTT	CASSLSRGNQPQHF
.	TRBJ2-5	.	TRBV7-7	TGTGCCAGCAGCTTACAACCAAGGGGGGGCAGGGCGGAGACCCAGTACTTC	CASSLQPRGGRAETQYF
.	TRBJ1-5	.	TRBV4-1	TGCGCCAGCAGCCAAGACTGGGGGCGGCATCAGCCCCAGCATTTT	CASSQDWGRHQPQHF
.	TRBJ1-1	.	TRBV10-3	TGTGCCATCAGTGCGGAGGGCAGGGTGAACACTGAAGCTTTCTTT	CAISAEGRVNTEAFF
.	TRBJ1-1	.	TRBV6-1	TGTGCCAGCAGTGAACGGACACAGAACACTGAAGCTTTCTTT	CASSERTQNTEAFF
.	TRBJ2-1	TRBD2	TRBV6-5	TGTGCCAGCAGTATCCTAGCGGGGAAGCGCCATGAGCAGTTCTTC	CASSILAGKRHEQFF
.	TRBJ1-1	.	TRBV5-5	TGTGCCAGCAGCCCACGGGAGGGGCGGATGAACACTGAAGCTTTCTTT	CASSPREGRMNTEAFF
.	TRBJ2-3	TRBD2	TRBV19	TGTGCCAGTAGTATGGGAGGCCTAGCGGGAGGTTACACAGATACGCAGTATTTT	CASSMGGLAGGYTDTQYF
.	TRBJ2-7	TRBD1	TRBV5-6	TGTGCCAGCAGCACCGGGACAGGGGGCTACGAGCAGTACTTC	CASSTGTGGYEQYF
.	TRBJ2-2	.	TRBV7-2	TGTGCCAGCAGCTTAGGCGGGACCCGCACCGGGGAGCTGTTTTTT	CASSLGGTRTGELFF